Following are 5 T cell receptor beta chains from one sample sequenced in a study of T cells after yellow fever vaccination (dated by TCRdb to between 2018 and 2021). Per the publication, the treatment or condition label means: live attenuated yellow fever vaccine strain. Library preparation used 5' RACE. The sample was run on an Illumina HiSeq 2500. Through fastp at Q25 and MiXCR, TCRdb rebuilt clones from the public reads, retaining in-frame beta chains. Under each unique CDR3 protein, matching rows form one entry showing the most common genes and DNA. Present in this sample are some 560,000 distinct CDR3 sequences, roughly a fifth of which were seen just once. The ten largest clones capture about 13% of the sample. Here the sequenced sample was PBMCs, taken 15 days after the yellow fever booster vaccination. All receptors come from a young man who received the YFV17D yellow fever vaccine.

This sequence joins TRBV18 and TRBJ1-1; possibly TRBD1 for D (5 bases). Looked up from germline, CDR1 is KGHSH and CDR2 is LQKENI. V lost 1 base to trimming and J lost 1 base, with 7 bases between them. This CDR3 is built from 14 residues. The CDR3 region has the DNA TGTGCCAGCTCACCACAGGGGACGAACACTGAAGCTTTCTTT. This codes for CASSPQGTNTEAFF.

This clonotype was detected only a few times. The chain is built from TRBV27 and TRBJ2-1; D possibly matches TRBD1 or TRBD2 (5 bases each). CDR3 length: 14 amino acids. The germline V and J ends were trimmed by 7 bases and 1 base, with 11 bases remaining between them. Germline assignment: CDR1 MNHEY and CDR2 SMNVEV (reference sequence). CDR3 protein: CASNVGTSYNEQFF. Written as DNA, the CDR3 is TGTGCCAGCAATGTCGGGACGTCCTACAATGAGCAGTTCTTC.

CDR3 residues: CASSERLSPSYNEQFF. The CDR3, as DNA: TGTGCCAGCAGCGAAAGGCTTAGTCCCTCATACAATGAGCAGTTCTTC. The genes are TRBV9 and TRBJ2-1; no definite D call. V was trimmed by 3 bases and J by 4 bases, leaving 17 bases between them. Germline values: CDR1 SGDLS, CDR2 YYNGEE. CDR3 length equals 16 residues.

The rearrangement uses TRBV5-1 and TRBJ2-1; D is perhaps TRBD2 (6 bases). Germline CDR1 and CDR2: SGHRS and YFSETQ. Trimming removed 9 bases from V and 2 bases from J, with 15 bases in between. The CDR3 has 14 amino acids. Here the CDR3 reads CATGVADPYNEQFF. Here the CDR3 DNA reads TGCGCCACGGGGGTAGCGGACCCCTACAATGAGCAGTTCTTC.

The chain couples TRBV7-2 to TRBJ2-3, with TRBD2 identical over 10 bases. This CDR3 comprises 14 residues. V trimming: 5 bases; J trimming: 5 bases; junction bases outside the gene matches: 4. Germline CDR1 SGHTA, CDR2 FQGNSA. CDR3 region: CASSDRTSGDTQYF. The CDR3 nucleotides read TGTGCCAGCAGCGATAGGACTAGCGGAGATACGCAGTATTTT.